Below, one T cell receptor beta chain is given with its context. In the original analysis: Reference gene primer amplification gave estimated nucleated cell counts. This table comes from immunoSEQ multiplex PCR, and its TCRdb copy is limited to in-frame clones, with some not included. From that table come the V and J calls and clone size; the DNA was used to work out D and trimming. The repertoire includes over 350,000 clones, 80% to 90% of them detected once, and almost 1.5% sits in the top ten. V was trimmed by 7 bases and J by 2 bases, leaving 14 bases between them. This CDR3 has 15 amino acids. Germline values: CDR1 LNHDA, CDR2 SQIVND (reference sequence). This record belongs to a study of blood T cell repertoires in COVID-19. Study as a whole: Donors in the United States, Italy and Spain gave samples during acute or convalescent COVID-19. Sources were T cells, B-cell-depleted T cells, or PBMCs; the material itself was cDNA or gDNA.

Sequencing was done on a sample of peripheral blood. V usage is TRBV19 and J usage is TRBJ2-2; D not resolved. This receptor was taken from a woman aged 25 to 39 with active or convalescent COVID-19. This CDR3 is CASNHPVDNTGELFF. CDR3 bases: TGTGCCAGTAACCACCCGGTAGATAACACCGGGGAGCTGTTTTTT.